The T cell receptor beta chain described here comes from a study of blood T cell repertoires in COVID-19. Study background: Sample material is recorded as cDNA or gDNA derived from T cells, B-cell-depleted T cells, or PBMCs.

The CDR3 is 15 residues long. V was trimmed by 2 bases and J by 0 bases, leaving 14 bases between them. The V gene's germline CDR1 is GTSNPN and CDR2 SVGIG (reference sequence). The protocol was immunoSEQ multiplex PCR, while the TCRdb copy is restricted to in-frame clones and leaves out a portion. Here the sample spans 80,000 to 100,000 clones, around 83% being singletons. This clonotype originated in a woman in her sixties in a cohort sampled during active or convalescent COVID-19. Sequencing was carried out using peripheral blood. This chain joins TRBV30 and TRBJ2-7, with a tentative D call TRBD1 (5 bases). The CDR3 here is CAWSYRSSFSYEQYF. Written as DNA, the CDR3 is TGTGCCTGGAGTTACAGGAGCAGCTTCTCCTACGAGCAGTACTTC.